This TCR beta chain came from a study of blood T cell repertoires in COVID-19. This study enrolled people aged 18 to 89 from about two dozen US geographic areas. Donors were grouped by their self-reported clinical history. Assay used: immunoSEQ multiplex PCR; TCRdb lists only in-frame clones, some missing. This table holds about 430,000 clones, 70% to 90% found once. This CDR3 is 14 amino acids long. The germline V gene encodes CDR1 SGHDT and CDR2 YYEEEE. After removal of 4 bases from V and 9 bases from J, the junction contained 5 bases not matched to a gene. Sequenced: PBMCs or T cells enriched from blood (not recorded which). The chain has TRBV5-6 and TRBJ1-6, with 9 bases identical to TRBD1. The receptor was isolated from a woman aged 18-30 years who had been exposed to COVID-19. CDR3 loop: CASSTRDRASPLHF. CDR3 DNA sequence: TGTGCCAGCAGCACCCGGGACAGGGCTTCACCCCTCCACTTT.